This entry describes one T cell receptor beta chain. Antigen unknown. Sample barcodes and UMIs were carried by the TCR alpha and TCR beta cDNA libraries that 5'RACE generated with constant-segment primers. TCRdb reprocessed the 5' RACE reads via MiXCR and lists one record per CDR3 protein. The table lists 350,000 to 500,000 distinct CDR3 sequences, around 17% of them singletons. The data derive from a study of T-cell memory formation after mild COVID-19. In the study overall: TCR clusters were mostly donor specific. Study findings and constraints: Pre-infection memory showed some responding clones, and this suggested that cross-reactive memory joined.

This TCR was sampled from a man younger than 35 who had mild COVID-19 (a few samples of this study predate the infection). Cell type and time point are not known. Material for sequencing was PBMCs or a T cell subset sorted from them (not recorded which).

The CDR3 is CASSKTGLNTGELFF. The DNA for the CDR3 is TGTGCCAGCAGTAAGACAGGGTTGAACACCGGGGAGCTGTTTTTT. The chain couples TRBV6-2 or TRBV6-3 to TRBJ2-2; 7 bases agree with TRBD1. CDR1 is MNHEY, CDR2 SVGEGT, per germline. After removal of 5 bases from V and 1 base from J, the junction contained 4 bases not matched to a gene. This CDR3 comprises 15 residues.